This TCR beta chain is from a study of blood T cell repertoires in COVID-19. Overall study: Sites across the United States, Italy and Spain contributed samples from acute and convalescent COVID-19. The analysed material was cDNA or gDNA that came from T cells, B-cell-depleted T cells, or PBMCs.

The CDR3 covers 15 residues. Germline V CDR1 and CDR2: MDHEN, SYDVKM. The V end was cut by 6 bases, the J end by 7 bases, with 18 bases between. Original methodology: Amplification with reference gene primers provided the estimates of nucleated cell counts. Sequencing was performed with immunoSEQ multiplex PCR; in TCRdb, only in-frame clones are kept and a portion is missing. V and J calls and clone size follow that table, whereas D and trimming were derived from the DNA. The profile covers over 55,000 clones, with 80% to 90% appearing a single time and over 4.5% taken by the ten largest. The sequence came from a man aged 45-65 years with active COVID-19. The sequenced material came from peripheral blood. V is TRBV28 and J is TRBJ1-4; the D gene is possibly TRBD1 (5 bases). CDR3: CASSGSGDWGEKLFF. The CDR3 nucleotides read TGTGCCAGCAGCGGTTCGGGGGATTGGGGTGAAAAACTGTTTTTT. Variable domain in full (rest from reference TRBV28 and TRBJ1-4): DVKVTQSSRYLVKRTGEKVFLECVQDMDHENMFWYRQDPGLGLRLIYFSYDVKMKEKGDIPEGYSVSREKKERFSLILESASTNQTSMYLCASSGSGDWGEKLFFGSGTQLSVL.